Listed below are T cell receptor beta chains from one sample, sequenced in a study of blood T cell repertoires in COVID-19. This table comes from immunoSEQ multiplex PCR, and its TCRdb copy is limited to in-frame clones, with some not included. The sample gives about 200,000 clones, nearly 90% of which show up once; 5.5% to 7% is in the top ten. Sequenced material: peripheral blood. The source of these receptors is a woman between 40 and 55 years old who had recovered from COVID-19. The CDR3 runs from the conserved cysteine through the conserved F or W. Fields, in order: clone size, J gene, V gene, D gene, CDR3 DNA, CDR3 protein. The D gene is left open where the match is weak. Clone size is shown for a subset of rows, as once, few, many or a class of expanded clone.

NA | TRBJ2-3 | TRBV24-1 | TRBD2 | TGTGCCACCAGCCTGACTAGCAGGAGCACAGATACGCAGTATTTT | CATSLTSRSTDTQYF
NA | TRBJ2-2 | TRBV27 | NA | TGTGCCAGCAGTTTTTCCAGGGGACGAAACACCGGGGAGCTGTTTTTT | CASSFSRGRNTGELFF
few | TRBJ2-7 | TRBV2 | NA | TGTGCCAGCAGTGGTGAGGTTGCCTACGAGCAGTACTTC | CASSGEVAYEQYF
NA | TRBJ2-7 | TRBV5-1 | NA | TGCGCCAGCAGCGCCGGTTCCTACGAGCAGTACTTC | CASSAGSYEQYF
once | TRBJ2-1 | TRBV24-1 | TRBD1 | TGTGCCACCAGTGACCCCACCGGACAGGCCGAGCAGTTCTTC | CATSDPTGQAEQFF
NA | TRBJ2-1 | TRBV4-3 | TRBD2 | TGCGCCAGCAGCCACCTGGTGGCGGGAGGGTACAATGAGCAGTTCTTC | CASSHLVAGGYNEQFF
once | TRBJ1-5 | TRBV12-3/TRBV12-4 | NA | TGTGCCAGCAGCGAGTCAGGAGGGCAGCCCCAGCATTTT | CASSESGGQPQHF
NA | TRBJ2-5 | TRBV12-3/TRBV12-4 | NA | TGTGCCAGCAGAATAGGGGGGGAAGAGACCCAGTACTTC | CASRIGGEETQYF
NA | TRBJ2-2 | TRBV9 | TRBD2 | TGTGCCAGCAGCTCCCGACGTAGCGGGAGGGCAAACACCGGGGAGCTGTTTTTT | CASSSRRSGRANTGELFF
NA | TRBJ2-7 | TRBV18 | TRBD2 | TGTGCCAGCTCACCACCGGGACTAGCGGCCTACGAGCAGTACTTC | CASSPPGLAAYEQYF
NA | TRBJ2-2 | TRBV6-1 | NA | TGTGCCAGCAGTGACTACGGACGCCGGGACTCCTTCACCGGGGAGCTGTTTTTT | CASSDYGRRDSFTGELFF
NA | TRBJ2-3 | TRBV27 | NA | TGTGCCAGCAGTTCCCCGGGACTGACAGATACGCAGTATTTT | CASSSPGLTDTQYF
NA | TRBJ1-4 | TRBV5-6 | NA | TGTGCCAGCAGCTCGGCGAGCTGGGGGCTTGAAAAACTGTTTTTT | CASSSASWGLEKLFF
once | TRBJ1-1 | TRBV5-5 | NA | TGTGCCAGCAGCTTAACAGGGCTGGAAACTGAAGCTTTCTTT | CASSLTGLETEAFF
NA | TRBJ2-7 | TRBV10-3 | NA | TGTGCCATCAGTGGAGCCACCTCCTACGAGCAGTACTTC | CAISGATSYEQYF
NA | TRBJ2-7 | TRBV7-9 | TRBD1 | TGTGCCGCAGGGACAGGGGTTCCGAGGTACGAGCAGTACTTC | CAAGTGVPRYEQYF
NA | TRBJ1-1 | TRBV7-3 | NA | TGTGCCAGCAGCTTAAATTCGGGGGATGAAGCTTTCTTT | CASSLNSGDEAFF
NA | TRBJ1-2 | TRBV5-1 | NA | TGCGCCAGCAGCTTGGCGGCAGGGGATGGCTACACCTTC | CASSLAAGDGYTF
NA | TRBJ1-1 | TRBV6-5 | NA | TGTGCCAGCAGTTACTCGGGGGCTGGGCGGGCTGAAGCTTTCTTT | CASSYSGAGRAEAFF
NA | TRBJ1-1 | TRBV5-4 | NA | TGTGCCAGCAGGCGAATGTTTGCGGACACTGAAGCTTTCTTT | CASRRMFADTEAFF
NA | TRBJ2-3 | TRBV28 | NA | TGTGCCAGCCTATCAGGGATCACAGATACGCAGTATTTT | CASLSGITDTQYF
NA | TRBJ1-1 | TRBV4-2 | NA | TGTGCCAGCAGCCAAGGGGAGTCTGGAACAGTTGAAGCTTTCTTT | CASSQGESGTVEAFF
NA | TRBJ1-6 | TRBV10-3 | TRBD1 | TGTGCCATCAGTGCGGCGACAGGGGTCAAGTTTTCACCCCTCCACTTT | CAISAATGVKFSPLHF
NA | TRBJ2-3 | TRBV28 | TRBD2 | TGTGCCAGCAGTTTACCACTTAGCGGGAGGGCTAGCACAGATACGCAGTATTTT | CASSLPLSGRASTDTQYF
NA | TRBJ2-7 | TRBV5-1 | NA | TGCGCCAGCAGCTTGGCGAGGCTGATGACCTACGAGCAGTACTTC | CASSLARLMTYEQYF
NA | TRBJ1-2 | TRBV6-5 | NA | TGTGCCAGCAGTTCACCGGGACAACATGGCTACACCTTC | CASSSPGQHGYTF
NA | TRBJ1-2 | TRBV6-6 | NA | TGTGCCAGCAGTCCCACAGGGCCTGGCTACACCTTC | CASSPTGPGYTF
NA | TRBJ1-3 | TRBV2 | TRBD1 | TGTGCCAGCAGGAGGGACAGGAACTCTGGAAACACCATATATTTT | CASRRDRNSGNTIYF
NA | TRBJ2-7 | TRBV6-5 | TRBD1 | TGTGCCAGCAGATACGGGACAGGGCTTTATGAGCAGTACTTC | CASRYGTGLYEQYF